The rows below give T cell receptor beta chains drawn from one sample of a study of identical twins. Each CDR3 protein gets one entry after TCRdb re-called the 5' RACE reads with MiXCR. Of a few hundred thousand distinct CDR3 sequences listed, approximately 17% are singletons. The specimen was naive T cells sorted from blood. All receptors come from a man aged 45 to 65 in good health. Each CDR3 is given with its conserved first and last residue. A D gene is named only where the DNA matches it firmly. Only part of the rows carry a size: once, few, many, or a class if the clone is expanded.

>TRBV28|TRBJ2-7|NA|15|TRBD1
TGTGCCAGCAGTCCAACCCCTACAGGGGTCCACGAGCAGTACTTC
CASSPTPTGVHEQYF
>TRBV9|TRBJ1-2|few|16|NA
TGTGCCAGCAGCGTAGCCGATTTTACTGATCGTTCGGGCTACACCTTC
CASSVADFTDRSGYTF
>TRBV12-3/TRBV12-4|TRBJ2-1|few|13|NA
TGTGCCAGCAGGCCTACGGGGGAAAATGAGCAGTTCTTC
CASRPTGENEQFF
>TRBV11-2|TRBJ2-1|many|19|TRBD2
TGTGCCAGCAGCTTGGGACTAGCGGGAGTGTGGGTTAGGGACAATGAGCAGTTCTTC
CASSLGLAGVWVRDNEQFF
>TRBV6-5|TRBJ2-5|many|17|TRBD1
TGTGCCAGCAGTTCCCTGATACAGGGGAGTAGGCAAGAGACCCAGTACTTC
CASSSLIQGSRQETQYF
>TRBV7-2|TRBJ2-1|NA|14|TRBD2
TGTGCCAGCAGCCGCGGGGGGGCAGTGGGGGAGCAGTTCTTC
CASSRGGAVGEQFF
>TRBV11-2|TRBJ1-1|many|16|NA
TGTGCCAGCAGCTTAGTGACGTGGGGGGATGGCACTGAAGCTTTCTTT
CASSLVTWGDGTEAFF
>TRBV5-6|TRBJ2-1|NA|16|NA
TGTGCCAGCAGGGGGGGAACAGGGCTTATCCCATTACCGTGGTTCTTC
CASRGGTGLIPLPWFF
>TRBV7-2|TRBJ2-7|many|16|NA
TGTGCCAGCAGCTTAGGCTGGGACGGTTCCTCCTACGAGCAGTACTTC
CASSLGWDGSSYEQYF
>TRBV10-3|TRBJ2-7|few|16|NA
TGTGCCATCACCAGGGGGGGGGCATCGGTTCCCTACGAGCAGTACTTC
CAITRGGASVPYEQYF
>TRBV7-2|TRBJ2-3|few|17|TRBD1
TGTGCCAGCAGCTCCACCGGGACAGGGACTAGCACAGATACGCAGTATTTT
CASSSTGTGTSTDTQYF
>TRBV7-2|TRBJ2-4|NA|14|TRBD2
TGTGCCAGCAGCGTTAGCGGGGGGCCGGGGGAACAGTACTTC
CASSVSGGPGEQYF
>TRBV11-2|TRBJ2-2|NA|18|TRBD1
TGTGCCAGCAGCACCACCTTATTTGCAGGGGGAAACACCGGGGAGCTGTTTTTT
CASSTTLFAGGNTGELFF
>TRBV7-2|TRBJ1-1|few|13|NA
TGTGCCAGCAGCTTAGTTAGCTACACTGAAGCTTTCTTT
CASSLVSYTEAFF
>TRBV5-5|TRBJ2-7|few|16|NA
TGTGCCAGCAGCTCTAAACTCCGGGACGCCTCCTACGAGCAGTACTTC
CASSSKLRDASYEQYF
>TRBV2|TRBJ2-7|few|14|TRBD1
TGTGCCAGCAGCCGACAGGGGTCCCCCTACGAGCAGTACTTC
CASSRQGSPYEQYF
>TRBV7-2|TRBJ2-7|few|13|NA
TGTGCCAGCAGCTCTAGTGTCGGCTACGAGCAGTACTTC
CASSSSVGYEQYF
>TRBV5-1|TRBJ2-7|many|16|TRBD2
TGCGCCAGCAGCTGGACGACTAGCAACAAGGCCGCCGAGCAGTACTTC
CASSWTTSNKAAEQYF
>TRBV6-2/TRBV6-3|TRBJ2-1|NA|18|TRBD2
TGTGCCAGTGGTCCTAGCGGGAGCTTCTCTGGATCCTACAATGAGCAGTTCTTC
CASGPSGSFSGSYNEQFF
>TRBV4-3|TRBJ2-1|NA|13|NA
TGCGCCAGCAGCCAAGATTTAGCGAATGAGCAGTTCTTC
CASSQDLANEQFF
>TRBV7-2|TRBJ2-7|NA|15|TRBD2
TGTGCCAGCAGCGACCAAGCGGGAAGAATCTACGAGCAGTACTTC
CASSDQAGRIYEQYF
>TRBV11-1|TRBJ2-5|few|16|NA
TGTGCCAGCAGCTTAGCCAGGCGGGCAGAGGAAGAGACCCAGTACTTC
CASSLARRAEEETQYF
>TRBV6-2/TRBV6-3|TRBJ2-3|few|15|TRBD2
TGTGCCAGCAGTCGACCGACTAGCGGGAGGGATACGCAGTATTTT
CASSRPTSGRDTQYF
>TRBV5-6|TRBJ2-1|few|15|NA
TGTGCCACCACTAGCCCTAAGGTGGAGCAGCATGAGCAGTTCTTC
CATTSPKVEQHEQFF
>TRBV7-8|TRBJ2-7|many|15|NA
TGTGCCAGCAGTCCCCGGGACACAGCCCGCTACGAGCAGTACTTC
CASSPRDTARYEQYF
>TRBV5-1|TRBJ2-7|few|13|NA
TGCGCCAGCATCTCACCTGATACCTACGAGCAGTACTTC
CASISPDTYEQYF
>TRBV20-1|TRBJ2-7|NA|13|TRBD1
TGCAGTGCTATCCGGGACAGGGGGTCCGAGCAGTACTTC
CSAIRDRGSEQYF
>TRBV7-9|TRBJ2-7|many|15|NA
TGTGCCAGCAGCTTAGATTGGGGAAAGTTCCACGAGCAGTACTTC
CASSLDWGKFHEQYF
>TRBV15|TRBJ1-1|many|15|NA
TGTGCCACCAGCAGAGAATGGGGTATGAACACTGAAGCTTTCTTT
CATSREWGMNTEAFF
>TRBV5-1|TRBJ2-7|NA|13|NA
TGCGCCAGCAGCTTGGAGGAGGGACAAGGGGAGTACTTC
CASSLEEGQGEYF
>TRBV7-9|TRBJ2-5|many|15|TRBD1
TGTGCCAGCAGCTTTACCGGGACAGGGTTTCAGACCCAGTACTTC
CASSFTGTGFQTQYF
>TRBV5-1|TRBJ1-2|NA|13|NA
TGCGCCAGCAGCTTTGACGGGCAGGGCGGCTACACCTTC
CASSFDGQGGYTF
>TRBV18|TRBJ1-2|NA|14|NA
TGTGCCAGCTGGAAAGGGGATCTCGTGGATGGCTACACCTTC
CASWKGDLVDGYTF
>TRBV7-6|TRBJ1-6|NA|14|NA
TGTGCCAGCAGCCCAAACGCCAATAATTCACCCCTCCACTTT
CASSPNANNSPLHF
>TRBV11-2|TRBJ2-4|many|17|TRBD2
TGTGCCAGCAGCCTCCTCGCCTCCAGCGGGGGGGCGGGATTTCAGTACTTC
CASSLLASSGGAGFQYF
>TRBV11-2|TRBJ2-1|NA|18|TRBD1
TGTGCCAGCCGGAAGGGGGCGGACCGGAATTTTCCCTACAATGAGCAGTTCTTC
CASRKGADRNFPYNEQFF
>TRBV7-2|TRBJ1-1|many|15|TRBD1
TGTGCCAGCAGCCCACGCCAGGGGGTTGGTACTGAAGCTTTCTTT
CASSPRQGVGTEAFF
>TRBV29-1|TRBJ2-3|many|13|TRBD1
TGCAGCGTCCAGGGGGTGACCACAGATACGCAGTATTTT
CSVQGVTTDTQYF
>TRBV6-6|TRBJ2-3|NA|13|NA
TGTGCCAGCATCTATGGGAGCACAGATACGCAGTATTTT
CASIYGSTDTQYF
>TRBV7-9|TRBJ1-2|few|15|NA
TGTGCCAGCAGCTTCTTGGTTACAGGGCAGTTGGGCTACACCTTC
CASSFLVTGQLGYTF
>TRBV5-1|TRBJ1-4|few|16|NA
TGCGCCAGCAGCTTGGAGGCCAGAGCAACTAATGAAAAACTGTTTTTT
CASSLEARATNEKLFF
>TRBV20-1|TRBJ2-7|NA|15|NA
TGCAGTGCTAGAGAGACAAACAGGGCTCCGTACGAGCAGTACTTC
CSARETNRAPYEQYF
>TRBV9|TRBJ2-7|many|14|NA
TGTGCCAGCAGCCCAGGACTGACGATATACGAGCAGTACTTC
CASSPGLTIYEQYF
>TRBV27|TRBJ1-5|NA|13|NA
TGTGCCAGCAGTTTAGGGTCGGGGCAGCCCCAGCATTTT
CASSLGSGQPQHF
>TRBV12-3/TRBV12-4|TRBJ2-5|many|11|NA
TGTGCCAGCAGTTCCCACAGGACCCAGTACTTC
CASSSHRTQYF
>TRBV5-6|TRBJ2-2|NA|15|NA
TGTGCCAGCACCCCACGGGGCTGGTACACCGGGGAGCTGTTTTTT
CASTPRGWYTGELFF
>TRBV4-3|TRBJ2-1|few|17|TRBD2
TGCGCCAGCAGCCAGACCGGGACTAGCGGCAAATACAATGAGCAGTTCTTC
CASSQTGTSGKYNEQFF
>TRBV5-7|TRBJ2-1|NA|13|NA
TGTGCCAGCAGCTTGGCTAGGCCTGGGGAGCAGTTCTTC
CASSLARPGEQFF
>TRBV3-1|TRBJ2-1|few|18|TRBD2
TGTGCCAGCAGCCAAGGACTAGCGGGAGGTAGGGTCGACGATGAGCAGTTCTTC
CASSQGLAGGRVDDEQFF
>TRBV4-3|TRBJ2-3|few|16|NA
TGCGCCAGCAGCCAAGATAGGGGACTTGGGTTTATCGCGCAGTATTTT
CASSQDRGLGFIAQYF
>TRBV20-1|TRBJ2-5|many|13|NA
TGCAGTGCTGGGATAGGAGGCGAAGAGACCCAGTACTTC
CSAGIGGEETQYF
>TRBV24-1|TRBJ1-3|NA|14|NA
TGTGCCACCAGTGATCCCCCTCCTGGAAACACCATATATTTT
CATSDPPPGNTIYF
>TRBV3-1|TRBJ2-1|NA|19|TRBD2
TGTGCCAGCAGCCCGGAGGGACTAGCGGGGGGGAGCTCCTACAATGAGCAGTTCTTC
CASSPEGLAGGSSYNEQFF